Listed below are T cell receptor beta chains from one sample, sequenced in a study of OX40 agonist ivuxolimab in advanced cancers. The data were produced by immunoSEQ multiplex PCR, yet TCRdb's version contains in-frame clones alone and is incomplete. This table has about 130,000 clones, around 90% appearing once. Material: CD4+ or CD8+ T cells sorted from blood, obtained in a trial of the OX40 agonist ivuxolimab. The receptors originated from an adult with an advanced solid tumor such as melanoma, head and neck, liver or kidney cancer. Each CDR3 is given with its conserved first and last residue. The D gene is left open where the match is weak. Only some rows state a clone size, as once, few, many or a class for expanded clones.

size	V	J	D	length	DNA	CDR3
-	TRBV6-5	TRBJ1-5	TRBD1	13	TGTGCCAGCAGTCCACAGGGGTATCAGCCCCAGCATTTT	CASSPQGYQPQHF
-	TRBV4-1	TRBJ2-7	TRBD1	16	TGTGCCAGCAGCCAAACAGGGGGCGACTCCCCCTACGAGCAGTACTTC	CASSQTGGDSPYEQYF
-	TRBV10-3	TRBJ1-6	TRBD1	14	TGTGCCATCAGTACCGGGACAGGGAGGTTGGCCCTCCACTTT	CAISTGTGRLALHF
-	TRBV7-3	TRBJ2-1	-	12	TGTGCCAGCAGCCCCAATAGCAATGAGCAGTTCTTC	CASSPNSNEQFF
-	TRBV11-2	TRBJ2-7	TRBD2	15	TGTGCCAGCAGCTTAGATAGCGGGAGTTCCTACGAGCAGTACTTC	CASSLDSGSSYEQYF
-	TRBV5-6	TRBJ2-2	-	17	TGTGCCAGCAGCTTTATGATTGACAGCAACTCTGCCGGGGAGCTGTTTTTT	CASSFMIDSNSAGELFF
-	TRBV7-6	TRBJ2-7	-	15	TGTGCCAGCAGCCCCCGAGTACAGGGTGATTACGAGCAGTACTTC	CASSPRVQGDYEQYF
-	TRBV7-9	TRBJ1-2	-	14	TGTGCCAGCAGTCGAATGGGCGCTAACTATGGCTACACCTTC	CASSRMGANYGYTF
-	TRBV5-4	TRBJ1-4	-	12	TGTGCCAGCAGCTTTCAGGATGAAAAACTGTTTTTT	CASSFQDEKLFF
-	TRBV4-1	TRBJ1-3	-	17	TGCGCCAGCAGCCAAGAAACGGCAGGGTATTTTGGAAACACCATATATTTT	CASSQETAGYFGNTIYF
-	TRBV27	TRBJ1-2	-	15	TGTGCCAGCAGTTTCACGGGGGCGGGTAACTATGGCTACACCTTC	CASSFTGAGNYGYTF
-	TRBV7-8	TRBJ1-2	TRBD1	15	TGTGCCAGCAGCTTAGCTACAGGGGGGGACTATGGCTACACCTTC	CASSLATGGDYGYTF
-	TRBV27	TRBJ1-1	-	13	TGTGCCAGCAGTTTTACGGGGGGGACTGAAGCTTTCTTT	CASSFTGGTEAFF
once	TRBV27	TRBJ1-6	-	12	TGTGCCAGCAGTTTTCTAAATTCACCCCTCCACTTT	CASSFLNSPLHF
-	TRBV4-3	TRBJ2-2	-	15	TGCGCCAGCAGCCAGGAGGGAGGCCTCACCGGGGAGCTGTTTTTT	CASSQEGGLTGELFF
-	TRBV30	TRBJ1-1	-	12	TGTGCCTGGAGTGTCGGGCAGCCTTCTGCTTTCTTT	CAWSVGQPSAFF
-	TRBV6-5	TRBJ1-4	-	15	TGTGCCAGCAGACCCGATTCGGGGGGCGGTGAAAAACTGTTTTTT	CASRPDSGGGEKLFF
-	TRBV28	TRBJ2-4	-	14	TGTGCCAGCAGTCTACCCGGGGGCGCGGACATTCAGTACTTC	CASSLPGGADIQYF
-	TRBV30	TRBJ1-2	TRBD1	13	TGTGCCTGGAGTAGAGGGGGCCCCTTTGGCTACACCTTC	CAWSRGGPFGYTF
-	TRBV7-9	TRBJ2-1	TRBD2	15	TGTGCCAGCAGCTTGACTAGCGGGAGGAGTAATGAGCAGTTCTTC	CASSLTSGRSNEQFF
-	TRBV15	TRBJ1-2	TRBD1	15	TGTGCCACCAGCAGCCCGAGGACAGGAATCTATGGCTACACCTTC	CATSSPRTGIYGYTF
-	TRBV5-1	TRBJ1-1	-	13	TGCGCCAGCAGCTTTCAGGGAAACACTGAAGCTTTCTTT	CASSFQGNTEAFF
-	TRBV6-5	TRBJ1-2	-	14	TGTGCCAGCAGTTACGGGGGGGTAAACTATGGCTACACCTTC	CASSYGGVNYGYTF
-	TRBV28	TRBJ2-2	TRBD2	16	TGTGCCAGCAGACTCGCGGGGGGTTCGGGCACCGGGGAGCTGTTTTTT	CASRLAGGSGTGELFF
-	TRBV28	TRBJ2-2	TRBD2	15	TGTGCCAGCACTAATAGCGGGGGGAACACCGGGGAGCTGTTTTTT	CASTNSGGNTGELFF
-	TRBV6-1	TRBJ2-7	-	13	TGTGCCAGCAACCCAGGGGTCACCTACGAGCAGTACTTC	CASNPGVTYEQYF
-	TRBV6-6	TRBJ2-7	-	12	TGTGCCAGCACCTACGACCTTTACGAGCAGTACTTC	CASTYDLYEQYF
-	TRBV5-4	TRBJ1-1	-	13	TGTGCCAGCAGCCTGGGGGCGGTCGCTGAAGCTTTCTTT	CASSLGAVAEAFF
-	TRBV7-6	TRBJ1-4	-	14	TGTGCCAGCAACCAGGGGAAGTGGGATGAAAAACTGTTTTTT	CASNQGKWDEKLFF
-	TRBV14	TRBJ2-5	-	12	TGTGCCAGCAGCCATTGGACGCAATCCCTCTACTTC	CASSHWTQSLYF
-	TRBV11-2	TRBJ2-1	TRBD2	17	TGTGCCAGCAGCTTTTTCTCCGGGAGGGGAACCTACAATGAGCAGTTCTTC	CASSFFSGRGTYNEQFF
few	TRBV2	TRBJ2-5	-	11	TGTGCCACCTATAGGCAAGAGACCCAGTACTTC	CATYRQETQYF
-	TRBV11-2	TRBJ2-7	-	15	TGTGCCAGCAGCCCTCAAGGTGGACTACCCACGGAGCAGTACTTC	CASSPQGGLPTEQYF
-	TRBV25-1	TRBJ2-3	TRBD1	15	TGTGCCAGCAGTGACACGGGACAGGGCACAGATACGCAGTATTTT	CASSDTGQGTDTQYF
-	TRBV19	TRBJ1-1	-	13	TGTGCCAGTAGCGACAGAACAAACACTGAAGCTTTCTTT	CASSDRTNTEAFF
-	TRBV6-6	TRBJ2-7	TRBD2	14	TGTGCCAGCAGTCCGCGACTAGCGACCTACGAGCAGTACTTC	CASSPRLATYEQYF
-	TRBV6-6	TRBJ2-7	-	12	TGTGCCAGCAGTCTTACGATGAACGAGCAGTACTTC	CASSLTMNEQYF
-	TRBV9	TRBJ1-6	TRBD1	15	TGTGCCAGCAGCGGAAGGGACAGGCGAGATTCACCCCTCCACTTT	CASSGRDRRDSPLHF
-	TRBV5-1	TRBJ2-2	-	15	TGCGCCAGCAGCCCGCCAGCGGTGGGCACCGGGGAGCTGTTTTTT	CASSPPAVGTGELFF
-	TRBV7-9	TRBJ2-7	-	15	TGTGCCAGCACCTCTCCTATAACCAGGCAAGACGAGCAGTACTTC	CASTSPITRQDEQYF
once	TRBV5-1	TRBJ2-3	TRBD1	16	TGCGCCAGCACCGACAGGGGGCCGGGAGGGCCTGATACGCAGTATTTT	CASTDRGPGGPDTQYF
-	TRBV12-5	TRBJ2-3	-	12	TGTGCTAGTGGTCTTATGGCAGATACGCAGTATTTT	CASGLMADTQYF